This entry lists 30 T cell receptor beta chains sequenced from one sample in a study of Ad26.COV2.S vaccination and SARS-CoV-2 variants. Treatment noted: 15 to 20 received Ad26.COV2.S at low or high dose, single or two shots; a few received placebo; per-sample allocation not given. Vaccine and placebo recipients were sampled on day 63 after the first injection. TCRdb's table, derived via immunoSEQ multiplex PCR, lists solely in-frame clones and lacks some. The sample lists 350,000 to 450,000 clones, about 92% occurring once. The sequenced sample was peripheral blood, obtained in a trial of Ad26.COV2.S vaccine versus placebo. The receptors here all came from a person between 18 and 60 years old who received the Ad26.COV2.S COVID-19 vaccine or a placebo.

The chain uses TRBV27 and TRBJ1-1, with TRBD1 identical over 7 bases. CDR1 and CDR2 from the germline V gene are MNHEY and SMNVEV (reference sequence). The CDR3 consists of 13 residues. Germline trimming cut 5 bases from V and 11 bases from J; bases unmatched to any gene: 11. The CDR3 sequence is CASSQRQGLEAFF. CDR3 nucleotide sequence: TGTGCCAGCAGTCAAAGACAGGGTTTGGAGGCTTTCTTT.

The chain joins TRBV5-4 to TRBJ2-2; 9 nucleotides line up with TRBD1. The V and J ends lost 2 bases and 13 bases, in that order; junction bases with no gene match: 12. There are 15 residues in the CDR3. From germline, CDR1 is SGHNT and CDR2 YYREEE (reference sequence). The CDR3 protein is CASSLSGTGSSSLFF. The CDR3 region has the DNA TGTGCCAGCAGCTTATCCGGGACAGGGTCGTCGTCGCTGTTTTTT.

The chain uses TRBV7-9 and TRBJ1-1; D is possibly TRBD1 (6 bases). The CDR3 length is 14 residues. V dropped 3 bases and J dropped 1 base, with 9 bases sitting between them. In germline, CDR1 is SEHNR, CDR2 FQNEAQ (reference sequence). The CDR3 sequence: CASSLGQQNTEAFF. The CDR3 DNA reads TGTGCCAGCAGCTTGGGACAACAGAACACTGAAGCTTTCTTT.

The V and J genes are TRBV12-3 or TRBV12-4 and TRBJ1-5; perhaps TRBD1 as D (5 bases). This CDR3 is 12 amino acids long. V lost 6 bases and J lost 9, with 12 bases in between. The CDR3 spells CASSSGWRPQHF. Written as DNA, the CDR3 is TGTGCCAGCAGCTCAGGGTGGAGGCCCCAGCATTTT.

Concerning this clone itself: This sequence may be a read error, since a much larger clone differs from it by one base. The sample carries other DNA sequences with the same CDR3. DNA of the CDR3: TGTGCCAGCAGTTCAACCGGGGAGCTGTTTTTT. This translates into CASSSTGELFF. The chain carries TRBV12-3 or TRBV12-4 and TRBJ2-2, with D hard to call. V shed 4 bases and J shed 5 bases, with 2 bases lying between them. The length of the CDR3 is 11 residues.

The V gene is TRBV28, the J gene TRBJ2-1; 8 bases agree with TRBD2. J lost 3 bases, V lost 4 bases, and 17 bases had no gene match. The germline V gene has CDR1 MDHEN and CDR2 SYDVKM. The CDR3 is made up of 19 amino acids. The CDR3 loop reads CASSSFSGTRGERYNEQFF. CDR3 bases: TGTGCCAGCAGTTCCTTCTCCGGGACTAGGGGAGAACGCTACAATGAGCAGTTCTTC.

The genes are TRBV5-4 and TRBJ1-2; the D is unclear. Trimming cost V 0 bases and J 4 bases, with 10 bases left between them. Germline CDR1 reads SGHNT; CDR2 reads YYREEE (reference sequence). This CDR3 has 14 amino acids. The CDR3 DNA sequence: TGTGCCAGCAGCTTGGAACCAGCAACCTATGGCTACACCTTC. It translates to CASSLEPATYGYTF.

The chain is built from TRBV6-2 or TRBV6-3 and TRBJ2-3; maybe TRBD1 (6 bases). Germline CDR1 MNHEY, CDR2 SVGEGT. The CDR3 has 16 residues. V lost 6 bases, J lost 0 bases, and 16 bases lay in between. In DNA form, the CDR3 reads TGTGCCAGCAGCCTCGGACAGACCTCTAGCACAGATACGCAGTATTTT. Translating it yields CASSLGQTSSTDTQYF.

This chain links TRBV3-1 (or the pseudogene TRBV3-2) with TRBJ2-3, with no clear D. Trimming shortened V by 1 base and J by 3 bases, and 14 bases separated the two germline ends. The CDR3 has 16 amino acids. Germline assignment: CDR1 LGHDT and CDR2 YNNKEL (reference sequence). CDR3 sequence reads: CASSQATGQGTDTQYF. CDR3 DNA sequence: TGTGCCAGCAGCCAAGCGACGGGTCAAGGGACAGATACGCAGTATTTT.

The rearrangement uses TRBV29-1 and TRBJ2-5, with 7 bases aligning to TRBD2. The germline V gene encodes CDR1 SQVTM and CDR2 ANQGSEA. With 4 bases clipped from V and 5 bases from J, the junction kept 13 bases outside the gene matches. The CDR3 is made up of 15 amino acids. The CDR3, as DNA: TGCAGCGTTGCTCCTTCCGGGGGGTTTGAGGAGACCCAGTACTTC. It yields the protein CSVAPSGGFEETQYF.

V is TRBV11-3 and J is TRBJ2-5, with a weak D call TRBD1 (6 bases). The V and J ends lost 5 bases and 0 bases respectively, with 10 bases between them. The CDR3 is 14 residues long. CDR1 and CDR2 from the germline V gene are SGHNT and YENEEA. This chain's CDR3 is CASSQGHNQETQYF. The CDR3, as DNA: TGTGCCAGCAGCCAGGGACACAACCAAGAGACCCAGTACTTC.

This clone was observed once. J is TRBJ2-3 and V is TRBV19, with 8 positions matching TRBD2. Germline V lookup: CDR1 LNHDA, CDR2 SQIVND (reference sequence). CDR3 length equals 16 residues. Trimming cost V 4 bases and J 6 bases; bases outside gene matches: 12. CDR3 DNA: TGTGCCAGTAGTAAGGGGAGAAGCGGGGGTGGGGATACGCAGTATTTT. Translation gives CASSKGRSGGGDTQYF.

This chain uses TRBV30 with TRBJ2-7; D perhaps matches TRBD2 (7 bases). The CDR3 is 13 amino acids. The germline gives CDR1 GTSNPN, CDR2 SVGIG (reference sequence). Between the trimmed V and J ends, which lost 3 bases and 0 bases, there was a span of 9 bases. CDR3 coding DNA: TGTGCCTGGAGGGGGGGGGCCTCCTACGAGCAGTACTTC. Translating it yields CAWRGGASYEQYF.

Comment on this clone: This sample also contains other DNA sequences that code for the same CDR3. In DNA form, the CDR3 reads TGTGCCAGCAGCTCCCAGGGTACGAACACTGAAGCTTTCTTT. This encodes CASSSQGTNTEAFF. V usage is TRBV7-2 and J usage is TRBJ1-1, with a weak D call TRBD1 (5 bases). Germline CDR1 SGHTA, CDR2 FQGNSA. CDR3 length equals 14 residues. V lost 4 bases and J lost 1, with 10 bases in between.

The chain employs TRBV4-1 and TRBJ2-5; TRBD1 is a possible D gene (6 bases). Germline values: CDR1 MGHRA, CDR2 YSYEKL. Trimming took off 2 bases at V and 2 bases at J, with 12 bases between the two ends. The CDR3 loop spans 15 amino acids. In nucleotides, the CDR3 is TGCGCCAGCAGCCAACCAATGGGGGCACAAGAGACCCAGTACTTC. Its translation is CASSQPMGAQETQYF.

This clone came up a few times. The chain links TRBV11-3 to TRBJ1-1, with D tentatively TRBD1 (5 bases). Germline V gene sequence: CDR1 SGHNT, CDR2 YENEEA. This CDR3 spans 13 amino acids. Trimming took 4 bases from V and 2 from J, leaving 8 bases between them. This CDR3 is CASSYDSNTEAFF. CDR3 DNA: TGTGCCAGCAGCTATGACAGCAACACTGAAGCTTTCTTT.

The rearrangement uses TRBV7-9 and TRBJ1-4; D call uncertain. The CDR3 has 16 amino acids. Between the trimmed V and J ends, which lost 2 bases and 0 bases, there was a span of 10 bases. CDR1 and CDR2 (germline): SEHNR, FQNEAQ (reference sequence). CDR3 nucleotides: TGTGCCAGCAGCTTATTCCAGGCAGCAACTAATGAAAAACTGTTTTTT. Amino acid sequence: CASSLFQAATNEKLFF. The complete variable domain, with remaining parts taken from reference TRBV7-9 and TRBJ1-4, reads DTGVSQNPRHKITKRGQNVTFRCDPISEHNRLYWYRQTLGQGPEFLTYFQNEAQLEKSRLLSDRFSAERPKGSFSTLEIQRTEQGDSAMYLCASSLFQAATNEKLFFGSGTQLSVL.

J is TRBJ2-7 and V is TRBV13, with D possibly matching TRBD1 (7 bases). Germline V lookup: CDR1 PRHDT, CDR2 FYEKMQ (reference sequence). V lost 5 bases and J lost 3, with 14 bases in between. The CDR3 contains 14 residues. The CDR3 coding sequence is TGTGCCAGCAGCCCAGGACAGGAGGGCTACGAGCAGTACTTC. Residues: CASSPGQEGYEQYF. Together with reference TRBV13 and TRBJ2-7, the CDR3 gives the full variable domain: AAGVIQSPRHLIKEKRETATLKCYPIPRHDTVYWYQQGPGQDPQFLISFYEKMQSDKGSIPDRFSAQQFSDYHSELNMSSLELGDSALYFCASSPGQEGYEQYFGPGTRLTVT.

The gene calls are TRBV25-1 and TRBJ2-3, with TRBD1 identical over 9 bases. The CDR3 runs to 15 residues. Germline V gene lookup returns CDR1 MGHDK and CDR2 SYGVNS. With V trimmed by 5 bases and J by 4 bases, 7 bases remained unmatched. The CDR3 coding sequence is TGTGCCAGCAGTCCGACGGACAGGGGCGCAGATACGCAGTATTTT. Translated: CASSPTDRGADTQYF.

V gene TRBV7-9 combines with J gene TRBJ2-2; 8 bases match TRBD1. V lost 3 bases and J lost 6; bases outside the gene matches: 18. This CDR3 has 19 residues. Germline CDR1 and CDR2: SEHNR and FQNEAQ (reference sequence). The CDR3 region is CASSFVRGQGTYLAGELFF. CDR3 nucleotide sequence: TGTGCCAGCAGCTTCGTAAGAGGACAGGGAACTTACTTGGCCGGGGAGCTGTTTTTT.

This clone was counted once. This chain uses TRBV4-3 with TRBJ1-6; tentative D call: TRBD1 (6 bases). The CDR3 runs 16 residues. Per the germline V gene, CDR1 is LGHNA and CDR2 is YSLEER. The ends were cut back, 0 bases at V and 3 bases at J, with 9 bases in the middle. CDR3 amino acids: CASSQDAGVYNSPLHF. The CDR3 nucleotides are TGCGCCAGCAGCCAAGACGCAGGGGTCTATAATTCACCCCTCCACTTT.

V usage is TRBV7-9 and J usage is TRBJ2-3; D is undetermined. Trimming took 3 bases from V and 4 from J, leaving 5 bases between them. In germline, CDR1 is SEHNR, CDR2 FQNEAQ (reference sequence). This CDR3 has 12 residues. Here the CDR3 reads CASSFSADTQYF. The CDR3 nucleotides read TGTGCCAGCAGCTTCTCTGCAGATACGCAGTATTTT.

The chain employs TRBV6-6 and TRBJ1-5; 9 bases agree with TRBD1. CDR3 length: 16 amino acids. Germline trimming cut 2 bases from V and 6 bases from J; bases unmatched to any gene: 8. Germline V gives CDR1 MNHNY, CDR2 SVGAGI (reference sequence). The CDR3 here is CASSYRDREGTQPQHF. The CDR3 DNA sequence: TGTGCCAGCAGTTACCGGGACAGGGAGGGAACTCAGCCCCAGCATTTT.

CDR3 residues: CASKDRNSYEQYF. Written as DNA, the CDR3 is TGTGCCAGCAAGGACAGAAACTCCTACGAGCAGTACTTC. This rearrangement joins TRBV7-6 to TRBJ2-7, with a possible D match to TRBD1 (6 bases). Trimming removed 7 bases at V and 0 bases at J, with 10 bases between. Looked up from germline, CDR1 is SGHVS and CDR2 is FNYEAQ. CDR3 length: 13 residues. The full variable domain, in which reference TRBV7-6 and TRBJ2-7 provide the parts outside the CDR3, is GAGVSQSPRYKVTKRGQDVALRCDPISGHVSLYWYRQALGQGPEFLTYFNYEAQQDKSGLPNDRFSAERPEGSISTLTIQRTEQRDSAMYRCASKDRNSYEQYFGPGTRLTVT.

V and J are TRBV14 and TRBJ2-7; the match to TRBD1 covers 8 bases. This CDR3 is 15 amino acids long. Trimming took 5 bases from V and 4 from J; bases not matched to a gene: 10. CDR1 SGHDN and CDR2 FVKESK come from the germline V gene. In DNA, the CDR3 is TGTGCCAGCAGCTCTTCAGGGGGCGTTGGGTACGAGCAGTACTTC. This sequence encodes CASSSSGGVGYEQYF.

The chain uses TRBV28 and TRBJ2-1; D is unclear. Trimming shortened V by 8 bases and J by 8 bases, and 22 bases separated the two germline ends. The CDR3 sequence is 15 residues long. From germline, CDR1 is MDHEN and CDR2 SYDVKM. Written as DNA, the CDR3 is TGTGCCAGCTCATCCCCGTGGCCGCTGGTGGATGAGCAGTTCTTC. Amino acids: CASSSPWPLVDEQFF.

The rearrangement uses TRBV6-5 and TRBJ1-5; tentatively, D is TRBD1 (6 bases). The V gene lost 0 bases and the J gene lost 5 bases, with 8 bases spanning the gap. The CDR3 totals 14 residues. Germline V CDR1 and CDR2: MNHEY, SVGAGI. The CDR3 DNA reads TGTGCCAGCAGTTACTCGGGGGGCCATCAGCCCCAGCATTTT. Its translation: CASSYSGGHQPQHF.

The chain combines TRBV7-8 with TRBJ2-5, with D possibly TRBD1 on 5 matching bases. Germline CDR1 SGHVS, CDR2 FQNEAQ. Trimming took 5 bases from V and 5 from J, leaving 12 bases between them. The CDR3 runs 13 residues. The CDR3 nucleotides read TGTGCCAGCAGCCCCAGGGATCGGGAGACCCAGTACTTC. Translating it yields CASSPRDRETQYF.

The CDR3 here is CAWSSDLRVPFF. CDR3 nucleotide sequence: TGTGCCTGGAGTTCGGACCTCAGGGTTCCGTTTTTT. The chain has TRBV30 and TRBJ1-4, with a possible D match to TRBD1 (5 bases). Germline CDR1 and CDR2: GTSNPN and SVGIG (reference sequence). The V end was cut by 2 bases, the J end by 16 bases, with 17 bases between. The CDR3 has 12 residues.

The chain joins TRBV19 to TRBJ2-1, with 10 bases that match TRBD2. Germline CDR1 reads LNHDA; CDR2 reads SQIVND (reference sequence). The CDR3 consists of 14 residues. V dropped 10 bases and J dropped 9; count of bases not matched to a gene: 12. The CDR3 loop is CATNSPGLAPEQFF. The CDR3 region has the DNA TGTGCCACCAACTCACCGGGACTAGCGCCTGAGCAGTTCTTC. The full variable domain, in which reference TRBV19 and TRBJ2-1 provide the parts outside the CDR3, is DGGITQSPKYLFRKEGQNVTLSCEQNLNHDAMYWYRQDPGQGLRLIYYSQIVNDFQKGDIAEGYSVSREKKESFPLTVTSAQKNPTAFYLCATNSPGLAPEQFFGPGTRLTVL.